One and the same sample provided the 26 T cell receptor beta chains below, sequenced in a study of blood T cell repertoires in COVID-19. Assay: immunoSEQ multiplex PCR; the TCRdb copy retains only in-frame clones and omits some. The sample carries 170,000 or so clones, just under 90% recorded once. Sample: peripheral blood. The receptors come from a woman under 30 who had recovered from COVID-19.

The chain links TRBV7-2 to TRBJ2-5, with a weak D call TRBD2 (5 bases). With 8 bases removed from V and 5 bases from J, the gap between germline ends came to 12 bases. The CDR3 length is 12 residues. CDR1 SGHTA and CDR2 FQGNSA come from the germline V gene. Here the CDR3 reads CASGQRGETQYF. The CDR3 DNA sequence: TGTGCCAGCGGTCAGCGAGGGGAGACCCAGTACTTC.

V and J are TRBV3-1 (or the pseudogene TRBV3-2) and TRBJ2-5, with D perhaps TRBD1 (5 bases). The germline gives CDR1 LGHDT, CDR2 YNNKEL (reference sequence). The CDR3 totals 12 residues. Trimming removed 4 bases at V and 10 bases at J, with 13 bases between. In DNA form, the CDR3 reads TGTGCCAGCAGCCTTCCAGGGAAGGGCCAGTACTTC. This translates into CASSLPGKGQYF.

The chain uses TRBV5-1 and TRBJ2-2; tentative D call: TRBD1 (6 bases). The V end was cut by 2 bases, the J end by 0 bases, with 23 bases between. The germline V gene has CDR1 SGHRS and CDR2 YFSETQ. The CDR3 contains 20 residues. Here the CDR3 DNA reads TGCGCCAGCAGCTTTCAACTCAACCCGAATGAGGGGGCGAACACCGGGGAGCTGTTTTTT. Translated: CASSFQLNPNEGANTGELFF.

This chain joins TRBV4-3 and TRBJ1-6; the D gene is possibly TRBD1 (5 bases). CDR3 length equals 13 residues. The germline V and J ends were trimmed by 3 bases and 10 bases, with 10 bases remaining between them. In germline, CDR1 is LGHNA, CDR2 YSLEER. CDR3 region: CASSQDPGSPLHF. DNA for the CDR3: TGCGCCAGCAGCCAGGACCCAGGGTCACCCCTCCACTTT.

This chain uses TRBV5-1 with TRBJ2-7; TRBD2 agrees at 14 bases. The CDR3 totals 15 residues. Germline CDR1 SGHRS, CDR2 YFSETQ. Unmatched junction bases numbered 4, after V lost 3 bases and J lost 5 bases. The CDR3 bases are TGCGCCAGCAGCTACGGGACTAGCGGGAGTAACGAGCAGTACGTC. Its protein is CASSYGTSGSNEQYV.

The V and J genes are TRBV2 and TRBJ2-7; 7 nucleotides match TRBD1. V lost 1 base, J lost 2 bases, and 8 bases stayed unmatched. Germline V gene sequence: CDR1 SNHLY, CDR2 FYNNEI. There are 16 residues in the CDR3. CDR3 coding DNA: TGTGCCAGCAGTGAAGGTCGCGGACAGGAACCCTACGAGCAGTACTTC. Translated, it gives CASSEGRGQEPYEQYF.

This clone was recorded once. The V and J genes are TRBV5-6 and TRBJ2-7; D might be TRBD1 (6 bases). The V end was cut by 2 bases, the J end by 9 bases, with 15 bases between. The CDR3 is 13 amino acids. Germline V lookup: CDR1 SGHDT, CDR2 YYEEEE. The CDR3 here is CASSFFQGRGQYF. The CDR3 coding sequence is TGTGCCAGCAGCTTCTTCCAGGGGCGTGGGCAGTACTTC.

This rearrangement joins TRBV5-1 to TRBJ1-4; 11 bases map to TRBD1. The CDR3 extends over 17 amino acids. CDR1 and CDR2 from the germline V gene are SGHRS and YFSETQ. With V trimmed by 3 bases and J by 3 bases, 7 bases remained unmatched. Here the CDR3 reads CASSSRTGGPPNEKLFF. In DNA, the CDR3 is TGCGCCAGCAGCTCCCGGACAGGGGGCCCGCCTAATGAAAAACTGTTTTTT. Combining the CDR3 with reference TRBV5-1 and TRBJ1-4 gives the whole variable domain KAGVTQTPRYLIKTRGQQVTLSCSPISGHRSVSWYQQTPGQGLQFLFEYFSETQRNKGNFPGRFSGRQFSNSRSEMNVSTLELGDSALYLCASSSRTGGPPNEKLFFGSGTQLSVL.

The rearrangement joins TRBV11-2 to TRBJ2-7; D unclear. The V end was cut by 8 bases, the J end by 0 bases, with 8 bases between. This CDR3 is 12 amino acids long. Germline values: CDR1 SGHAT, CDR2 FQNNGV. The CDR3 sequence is CASALGSYEQYF. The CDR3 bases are TGTGCCAGCGCCCTAGGCTCCTACGAGCAGTACTTC.

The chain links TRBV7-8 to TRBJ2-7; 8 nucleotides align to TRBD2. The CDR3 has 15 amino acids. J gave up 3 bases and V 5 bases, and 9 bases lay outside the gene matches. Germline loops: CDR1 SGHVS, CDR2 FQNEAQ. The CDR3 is CASSVTSGPFYEQYF. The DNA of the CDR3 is TGTGCCAGCAGCGTTACTAGCGGTCCGTTCTACGAGCAGTACTTC.

CDR3 sequence (DNA): TGTGCCATCAGTGAATTAATGGCAGGCAGCTCCTACAATGAGCAGTTCTTC. This sequence encodes CAISELMAGSSYNEQFF. The genes are TRBV10-3 and TRBJ2-1, with D unclear. The germline V gene has CDR1 ENHRY and CDR2 SYGVKD. The ends were cut back, 3 bases at V and 0 bases at J, with 15 bases in the middle. This CDR3 contains 17 residues.

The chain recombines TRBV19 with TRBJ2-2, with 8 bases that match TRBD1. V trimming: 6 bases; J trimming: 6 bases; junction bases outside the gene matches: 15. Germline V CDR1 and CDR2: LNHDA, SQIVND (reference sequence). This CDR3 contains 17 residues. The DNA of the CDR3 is TGTGCCAGTAGAGTCCCCCCCGGGACAGGATTCCCCGGGGAGCTGTTTTTT. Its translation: CASRVPPGTGFPGELFF.

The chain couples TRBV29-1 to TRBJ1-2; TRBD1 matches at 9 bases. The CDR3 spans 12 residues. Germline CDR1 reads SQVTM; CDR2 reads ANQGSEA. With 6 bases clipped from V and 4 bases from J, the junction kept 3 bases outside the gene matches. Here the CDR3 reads CSVTGGGYGYTF. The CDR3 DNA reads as TGCAGCGTCACAGGGGGCGGCTATGGCTACACCTTC.

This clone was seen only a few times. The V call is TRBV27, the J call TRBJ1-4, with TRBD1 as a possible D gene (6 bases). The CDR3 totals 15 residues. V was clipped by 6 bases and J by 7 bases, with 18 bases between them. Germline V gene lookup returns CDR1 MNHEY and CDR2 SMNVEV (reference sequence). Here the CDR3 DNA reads TGTGCCAGCAGGAGATACCAGGGGATAAGTGAAAAACTGTTTTTT. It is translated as CASRRYQGISEKLFF.

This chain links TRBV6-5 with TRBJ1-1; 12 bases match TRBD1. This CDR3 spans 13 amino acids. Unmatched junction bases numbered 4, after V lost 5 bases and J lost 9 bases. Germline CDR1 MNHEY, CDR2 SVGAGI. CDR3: CASSQWDRGQAFF. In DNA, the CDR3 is TGTGCCAGCAGTCAATGGGACAGGGGGCAAGCTTTCTTT.

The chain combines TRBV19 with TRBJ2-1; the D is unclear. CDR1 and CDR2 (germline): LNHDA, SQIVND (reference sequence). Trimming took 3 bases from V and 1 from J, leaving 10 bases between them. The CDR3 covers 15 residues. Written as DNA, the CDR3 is TGTGCCAGTAGTATCGGCGAGACATCCTACAATGAGCAGTTCTTC. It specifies CASSIGETSYNEQFF.

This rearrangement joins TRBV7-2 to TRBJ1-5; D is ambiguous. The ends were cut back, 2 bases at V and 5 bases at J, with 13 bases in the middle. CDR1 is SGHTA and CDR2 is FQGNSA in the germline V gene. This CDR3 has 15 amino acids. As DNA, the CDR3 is TGTGCCAGCAGCTTACGGGGTCCGCGGGATCAGCCCCAGCATTTT. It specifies CASSLRGPRDQPQHF.

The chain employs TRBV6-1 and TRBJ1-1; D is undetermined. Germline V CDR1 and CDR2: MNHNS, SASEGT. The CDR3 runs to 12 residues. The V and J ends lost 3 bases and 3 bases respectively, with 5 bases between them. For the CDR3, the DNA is TGTGCCAGCAGTGACGGGTACACTGAAGCTTTCTTT. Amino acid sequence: CASSDGYTEAFF.

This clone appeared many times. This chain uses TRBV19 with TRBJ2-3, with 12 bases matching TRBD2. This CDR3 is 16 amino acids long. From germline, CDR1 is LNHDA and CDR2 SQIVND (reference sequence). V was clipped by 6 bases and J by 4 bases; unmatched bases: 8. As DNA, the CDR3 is TGTGCCAGTAGCGCTAGCGGGGGGGCCGGATCAGATACGCAGTATTTT. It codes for CASSASGGAGSDTQYF.

The CDR3 sequence is CASSLDATSGYNEQFF. CDR3 nucleotides: TGCGCCAGCAGCTTGGATGCGACTAGCGGTTACAATGAGCAGTTCTTC. The genes are TRBV5-1 and TRBJ2-1; 9 nucleotides align to TRBD2. This CDR3 spans 16 amino acids. Germline CDR1 and CDR2: SGHRS and YFSETQ. The V and J ends lost 0 bases and 4 bases, in that order; junction bases with no gene match: 5.

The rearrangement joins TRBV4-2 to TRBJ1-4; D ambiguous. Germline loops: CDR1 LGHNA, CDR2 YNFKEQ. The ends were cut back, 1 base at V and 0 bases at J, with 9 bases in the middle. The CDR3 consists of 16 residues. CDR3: CASSQGERATNEKLFF. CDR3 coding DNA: TGTGCCAGCAGCCAAGGGGAGCGTGCAACTAATGAAAAACTGTTTTTT.

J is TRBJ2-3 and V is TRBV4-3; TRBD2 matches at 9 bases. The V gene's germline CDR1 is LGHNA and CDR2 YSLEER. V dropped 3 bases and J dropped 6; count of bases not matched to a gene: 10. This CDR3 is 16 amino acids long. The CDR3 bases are TGCGCCAGCAGCCAGGGCTCCGCGGGGGGGCCGGATACGCAGTATTTT. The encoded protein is CASSQGSAGGPDTQYF.

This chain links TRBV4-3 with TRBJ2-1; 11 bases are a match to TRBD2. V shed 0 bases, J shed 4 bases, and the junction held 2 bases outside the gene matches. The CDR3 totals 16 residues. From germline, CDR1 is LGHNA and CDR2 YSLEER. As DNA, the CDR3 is TGCGCCAGCAGCCAAGAAGCTAGCGGGGGGTACAATGAGCAGTTCTTC. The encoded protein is CASSQEASGGYNEQFF.

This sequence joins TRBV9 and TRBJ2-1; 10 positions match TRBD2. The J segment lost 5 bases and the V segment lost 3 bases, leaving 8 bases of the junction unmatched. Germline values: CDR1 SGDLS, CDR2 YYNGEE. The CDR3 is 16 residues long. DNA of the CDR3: TGTGCCAGCAGCGATAGTCCTAGCGGGGGCAACAATGAGCAGTTCTTC. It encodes CASSDSPSGGNNEQFF.

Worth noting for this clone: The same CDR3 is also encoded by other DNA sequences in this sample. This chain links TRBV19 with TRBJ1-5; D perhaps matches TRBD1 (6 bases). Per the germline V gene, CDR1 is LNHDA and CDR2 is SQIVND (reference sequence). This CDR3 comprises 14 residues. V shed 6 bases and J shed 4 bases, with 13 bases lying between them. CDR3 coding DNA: TGTGCCAGTAGACCTCAGGGGCTGAATCAGCCCCAGCATTTT. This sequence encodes CASRPQGLNQPQHF.

The CDR3 protein is CASSRGQGETEAFF. As DNA, the CDR3 is TGTGCCAGCAGCCGTGGACAGGGGGAGACTGAAGCTTTCTTT. V gene TRBV5-6 combines with J gene TRBJ1-1, with 10 bases aligning to TRBD1. V lost 4 bases and J lost 5; bases outside the gene matches: 5. The CDR3 is 14 residues long. From germline, CDR1 is SGHDT and CDR2 YYEEEE. The variable domain in full, completed from reference TRBV5-6 and TRBJ1-1, reads DAGVTQSPTHLIKTRGQQVTLRCSPKSGHDTVSWYQQALGQGPQFIFQYYEEEERQRGNFPDRFSGHQFPNYSSELNVNALLLGDSALYLCASSRGQGETEAFFGQGTRLTVV.